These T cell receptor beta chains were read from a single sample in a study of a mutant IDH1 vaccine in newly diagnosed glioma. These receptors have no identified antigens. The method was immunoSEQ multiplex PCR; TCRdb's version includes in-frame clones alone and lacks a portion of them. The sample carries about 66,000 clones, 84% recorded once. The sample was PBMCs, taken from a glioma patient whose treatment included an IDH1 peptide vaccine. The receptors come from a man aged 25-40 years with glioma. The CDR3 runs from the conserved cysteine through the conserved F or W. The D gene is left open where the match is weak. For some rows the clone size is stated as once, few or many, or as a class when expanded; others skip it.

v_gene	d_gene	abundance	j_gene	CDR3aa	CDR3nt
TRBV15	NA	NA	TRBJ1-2	CATSRGRTFSNYGYTF	TGTGCCACCAGCAGAGGAAGAACCTTTTCAAACTATGGCTACACCTTC
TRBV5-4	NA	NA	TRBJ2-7	CASSFGATYEQYF	TGTGCCAGCAGCTTTGGGGCAACCTACGAGCAGTACTTC
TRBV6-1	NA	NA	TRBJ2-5	CASTEETQYF	TGTGCCAGCACGGAGGAGACCCAGTACTTC
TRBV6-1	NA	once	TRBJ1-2	CASSEDIGGLWGGYTF	TGTGCCAGCAGTGAAGATATCGGGGGTTTATGGGGTGGCTACACCTTC
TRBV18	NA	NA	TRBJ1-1	CASSPPDTSKAFF	TGTGCCAGCTCACCTCCAGATACAAGTAAGGCTTTCTTT
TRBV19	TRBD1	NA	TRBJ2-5	CASSPLTGGVETQYF	TGTGCCAGTAGTCCCCTTACAGGGGGAGTAGAGACCCAGTACTTC
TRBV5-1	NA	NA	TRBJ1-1	CASSLGRGENTEAFF	TGCGCCAGCAGCTTGGGGCGGGGAGAGAACACTGAAGCTTTCTTT
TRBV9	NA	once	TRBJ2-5	CASSVAPVSGETQYF	TGTGCCAGCAGCGTAGCTCCGGTCAGCGGAGAGACCCAGTACTTC
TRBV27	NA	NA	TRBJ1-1	CASSSSNTEAFF	TGTGCCAGCAGTTCCTCGAACACTGAAGCTTTCTTT
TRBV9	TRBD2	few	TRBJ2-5	CASSPRGGVQETQYF	TGTGCCAGCAGCCCCCGGGGGGGGGTTCAAGAGACCCAGTACTTC
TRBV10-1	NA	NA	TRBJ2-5	CASSESKGRETQYF	TGCGCCAGCAGTGAGTCGAAGGGGCGAGAGACCCAGTACTTC
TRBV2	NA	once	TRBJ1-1	CASSVLGGPAFF	TGTGCCAGCAGTGTCCTCGGGGGGCCGGCTTTCTTT
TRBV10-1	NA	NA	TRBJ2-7	CASSESVLGEGREQYF	TGCGCCAGCAGTGAGTCGGTTTTAGGAGAAGGTCGCGAGCAGTACTTC
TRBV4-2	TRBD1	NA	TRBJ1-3	CASSSIQGSSGNTIYF	TGTGCCAGCAGCAGTATACAGGGGTCCTCTGGAAACACCATATATTTT
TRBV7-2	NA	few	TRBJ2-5	CASSLDRTNLQETQYF	TGTGCCAGCAGCCTCGACCGGACAAACTTACAAGAGACCCAGTACTTC